This T cell receptor (beta chain) stems from a study of cytomegalovirus exposure and HLA in healthy donors. Study results and limitations: Accurate prediction of most subjects' HLA-A and HLA-B alleles from TCR beta sequences was reported. Highly shared sequence variants in one cluster were likely a sequencing artifact.

About this clone itself: The antigen is undetermined.

This CDR3 is 13 amino acids long. The V gene end was trimmed by 1 base and the J gene end by 8 bases; junction bases not matched to a gene: 5. Per the germline V gene, CDR1 is SGHDN and CDR2 is FVKESK. The study ran its PCR with 60 Vbeta and 13 Jbeta primers. Authors' analysis steps: Unique TCR beta chains totaled some 78 million in a later count, with roughly 10 million of them shared. Assay: immunoSEQ multiplex PCR; the TCRdb copy retains only in-frame clones and omits some. The V and J calls and clone size were taken over from that table, and D and trimming were inferred from the DNA. Of approximately 120,000 clones in the sample, about 80% are singletons; the top ten hold 7.7%.

Sequenced sample: PBMCs. J is TRBJ2-7 and V is TRBV14; 7 bases agree with TRBD1. The TCR originated in a woman between 50 and 59 years old in good health and CMV-seropositive. The CDR3 DNA is TGTGCCAGCAGCCAAGGACGGGACAGCAAGCAGTACTTC. It yields the protein CASSQGRDSKQYF.